The 12 T cell receptor beta chains below all came from one sample that was sequenced in a study of T cells after yellow fever vaccination (dated by TCRdb to the late 2010s). Library prep was done by 5' RACE. Sequenced using an Illumina HiSeq 2500. TCRdb trimmed the raw reads at Q25, called clones with MiXCR and kept productive beta chains. Every distinct CDR3 protein forms one entry, paired with its most common genes and DNA. A total of 60,000 or so distinct CDR3 sequences appear in this sample, about 6.6% of them only once. Of the sample, around 44% is held by the ten largest clones. Taken with the paper, the label for treatment or condition translates to: live attenuated yellow fever vaccine strain. Specimen: CD8+ T cells sorted from PBMCs, collected on the day of the first yellow fever vaccination. Every receptor here comes from a man between 18 and 29 years old who received the YFV17D yellow fever vaccine.

This chain joins TRBV4-1 and TRBJ1-6, with unresolved D. The CDR3 contains 18 residues. V lost 2 bases and J 0 bases, leaving 14 bases between the germline ends. CDR1 is MGHRA, CDR2 YSYEKL, per germline. DNA of the CDR3: TGCGCCAGCAGCCAACGTGGGTTTGTCCCCTCCTATAATTCACCCCTCCACTTT. It is translated as CASSQRGFVPSYNSPLHF.

This clonotype has at least ten counts. The chain is built from TRBV20-1 and TRBJ2-7; TRBD1 aligns across 11 bases. The V gene's germline CDR1 is DFQATT and CDR2 SNEGSKA (reference sequence). After removal of 6 bases from V and 0 bases from J, the junction contained 4 bases not matched to a gene. CDR3 length: 14 residues. The CDR3 nucleotides read TGCAGTGCGTCGGGACAGGGGGTCTCCTACGAGCAGTACTTC. Protein sequence: CSASGQGVSYEQYF.

This clonotype was recorded at least ten times. This chain uses TRBV4-2 with TRBJ1-4; 7 bases line up with TRBD1. Germline V gene data show CDR1 as LGHNA and CDR2 as YNFKEQ. The CDR3 is 18 residues long. Trimming took 0 bases from V and 4 from J; bases not matched to a gene: 11. This CDR3 is CASSQDLIWDSNNEKLFF. CDR3 DNA sequence: TGTGCCAGCAGCCAAGATCTCATCTGGGACAGTAATAATGAAAAACTGTTTTTT.

This clonotype was seen repeatedly, ten times or more. The rearrangement joins TRBV30 to TRBJ2-5; TRBD1 might be the D (6 bases). The germline V gene has CDR1 GTSNPN and CDR2 SVGIG (reference sequence). The CDR3 sequence is 13 residues long. V was cut by 2 bases and J by 3 bases, with 10 bases left in between. This CDR3 reads CAWSLQGEETQYF. CDR3 nucleotide sequence: TGTGCCTGGAGTTTACAGGGAGAAGAGACCCAGTACTTC.

Many counts were recorded for this clonotype. This chain links TRBV27 with TRBJ2-1; D gene uncertain. CDR1 and CDR2 from the germline V gene are MNHEY and SMNVEV (reference sequence). The CDR3 consists of 13 residues. V lost 6 bases to trimming and J lost 8 bases, with 14 bases between them. CDR3 coding DNA: TGTGCCAGCAGACTCCCAGGCGTGGATGAGCAGTTCTTC. Encoded protein: CASRLPGVDEQFF.

This clonotype came up many times. The rearrangement uses TRBV29-1 and TRBJ2-1; 9 bases are shared with TRBD2. The germline CDR1 and CDR2 sequences are SQVTM and ANQGSEA. This CDR3 region has 13 residues. J lost 4 bases, V lost 7 bases, and 5 bases had no gene match. CDR3: CSARLAEYNEQFF. The CDR3 bases are TGCAGCGCCCGACTAGCGGAATACAATGAGCAGTTCTTC.

The chain employs TRBV18 and TRBJ2-3, with D uncertain. This CDR3 comprises 13 residues. Deletions cut 3 bases from V and 2 bases from J, with 6 bases between. CDR1 is KGHSH, CDR2 LQKENI, per germline. The CDR3 spells CASSPVFTDTQYF. The DNA for the CDR3 is TGTGCCAGCTCACCGGTTTTCACAGATACGCAGTATTTT.

There are a few counts of this clonotype. The V call is TRBV6-1, the J call TRBJ1-5; TRBD1 is a possible D gene (5 bases). Trimming shortened V by 4 bases and J by 4 bases, and 11 bases separated the two germline ends. Germline V gives CDR1 MNHNS, CDR2 SASEGT. This CDR3 is built from 14 residues. The CDR3 nucleotides read TGTGCCAGCAGTGGGGGCCGGGGGAATCAGCCCCAGCATTTT. This encodes CASSGGRGNQPQHF.

This clonotype was picked up a small number of times. The chain uses TRBV10-1 and TRBJ2-3; 9 bases are a match to TRBD2. CDR1 and CDR2 from the germline V gene are WNHNN and SYGVQD (reference sequence). J gave up 4 bases and V 0 bases, and 2 bases lay outside the gene matches. The CDR3 extends over 15 amino acids. The CDR3 sequence: CASSESQRGADTQYF. The CDR3 DNA sequence: TGCGCCAGCAGTGAGTCCCAGCGGGGGGCAGATACGCAGTATTTT.

This clonotype occurred many times. The rearrangement joins TRBV30 to TRBJ2-7, with a weak D call TRBD1 (6 bases). Trimming pared 4 bases from V and 1 base from J, leaving 14 bases between. CDR1 is GTSNPN and CDR2 is SVGIG in the germline V gene (reference sequence). This CDR3 has 14 amino acids. The CDR3 DNA is TGTGCCTGGAAGGGCGGCAGGGGATCCTACGAGCAGTACTTC. Its protein product is CAWKGGRGSYEQYF. The full variable domain, with the rest looked up from reference TRBV30 and TRBJ2-7, is SQTIHQWPATLVQPVGSPLSLECTVEGTSNPNLYWYRQAAGRGLQLLFYSVGIGQISSEVPQNLSASRPQDRQFILSSKKLLLSDSGFYLCAWKGGRGSYEQYFGPGTRLTVT.

The rearrangement joins TRBV27 to TRBJ2-2, with a tentative D call TRBD1 (5 bases). The CDR3 is 13 amino acids. The V gene lost 3 bases and the J gene lost 6 bases, with 8 bases spanning the gap. Per germline, CDR1 MNHEY and CDR2 SMNVEV (reference sequence). CDR3 DNA sequence: TGTGCCAGCAGTTTGTGGGGCTCCGGGGAGCTGTTTTTT. It encodes CASSLWGSGELFF.

This clonotype was counted at least ten times. The chain has TRBV4-2 and TRBJ2-1; D gene ambiguous. This CDR3 region has 16 residues. V was shortened by 5 bases and J by 2 bases, with 16 bases between the two germline ends. CDR1 is LGHNA and CDR2 is YNFKEQ in the germline V gene. The chain's CDR3 is CASSSDLRFPYNEQFF. CDR3 nucleotides: TGTGCCAGCAGCTCCGATTTGAGATTTCCCTACAATGAGCAGTTCTTC.